These T cell receptor beta chains were read from a single sample in a study of blood T cell repertoires in COVID-19. Using immunoSEQ multiplex PCR, the repertoire was profiled, and TCRdb retains in-frame clones only, with some absent. The table lists roughly 54,000 clones, roughly 84% of them singletons. Source material: peripheral blood. These receptors all stem from a man aged 45-60 years with acute or convalescent COVID-19. CDR3s include the opening cysteine and the closing phenylalanine or tryptophan. A D gene is named only where the DNA matches it firmly. A row's size may be missing; if present it is once, few, many or a size class.

V gene	J gene	D gene	clone size	CDR3 protein	CDR3 DNA
TRBV2	TRBJ2-1	TRBD2	few	CASSESGLARGRNEQFF	TGTGCCAGCAGTGAGTCGGGACTAGCTCGTGGTAGAAATGAGCAGTTCTTC
TRBV6-5	TRBJ2-7	TRBD1	once	CASSFPQGGEQYF	TGTGCCAGCAGTTTTCCACAGGGGGGCGAGCAGTACTTC
TRBV2	TRBJ1-6	NA	NA	CASSASRGGNSPLHF	TGTGCCAGCAGTGCTAGCAGGGGCGGTAATTCACCCCTCCACTTT
TRBV6-5	TRBJ2-5	TRBD1	NA	CASSPFEGGETQYF	TGTGCCAGCAGCCCCTTCGAAGGGGGCGAGACCCAGTACTTC
TRBV2	TRBJ2-3	TRBD1	NA	CASRGTGQAPTDTQYF	TGTGCCAGCAGGGGGACAGGTCAGGCCCCCACAGATACGCAGTATTTT
TRBV5-4	TRBJ2-1	NA	NA	CASSSRQGGYNEQFF	TGTGCCAGCAGCTCACGACAGGGAGGCTACAATGAGCAGTTCTTC
TRBV7-3	TRBJ1-1	NA	NA	CASSQQPGTGKNTEAFF	TGTGCCAGCAGCCAACAACCTGGAACAGGGAAGAACACTGAAGCTTTCTTT
TRBV5-1	TRBJ2-6	NA	NA	CASKRTSGANVLTF	TGCGCCAGCAAGCGGACCTCTGGGGCCAACGTCCTGACTTTC
TRBV14	TRBJ1-1	TRBD1	NA	CASSGRQGVNTEAFF	TGTGCCAGCAGCGGCCGACAGGGAGTGAACACTGAAGCTTTCTTT
TRBV30	TRBJ2-3	NA	NA	CAWSDTGYTQYF	TGTGCCTGGAGTGATACCGGTTATACGCAGTATTTT
TRBV7-8	TRBJ2-2	NA	NA	CASSLGGTRGPAGELFF	TGTGCCAGCAGCTTAGGCGGGACTAGGGGGCCGGCCGGGGAGCTGTTTTTT
TRBV11-2	TRBJ1-3	NA	NA	CASSLLDRVFGNTIYF	TGTGCCAGCAGCTTATTAGACAGAGTGTTCGGAAACACCATATATTTT
TRBV28	TRBJ2-5	TRBD1	NA	CASSLPDRDETQYF	TGTGCCAGCAGTTTACCCGACAGGGACGAGACCCAGTACTTC
TRBV7-8	TRBJ2-1	NA	NA	CASSGRTGSPRDEQFF	TGTGCCAGCAGCGGGAGGACAGGTAGCCCTCGCGATGAGCAGTTCTTC
TRBV10-3	TRBJ1-1	NA	NA	CASARGGTEAFF	TGTGCCAGCGCCCGAGGTGGCACTGAAGCTTTCTTT
TRBV21-1	TRBJ2-1	NA	NA	CASSKPGLAGRRSANNEQFF	TGTGCCAGCAGCAAACCGGGACTAGCGGGGAGGCGGTCTGCTAACAATGAGCAGTTCTTC
TRBV6-5	TRBJ1-2	NA	NA	CASSYRRREGYTF	TGTGCCAGCAGTTACCGCCGGAGGGAAGGCTACACCTTC
TRBV5-1	TRBJ2-1	TRBD2	once	CASSAGLAGSSYNEQFF	TGCGCCAGCAGCGCTGGACTAGCGGGGAGCTCCTACAATGAGCAGTTCTTC
TRBV6-6	TRBJ1-5	NA	once	CASSNRRGARNQPQHF	TGTGCCAGCAGCAACCGCCGGGGGGCTCGGAATCAGCCCCAGCATTTT
TRBV7-8	TRBJ1-5	TRBD1	NA	CASSRLQGPNQPQHF	TGTGCCAGCAGCCGTCTACAGGGGCCCAATCAGCCCCAGCATTTT
TRBV5-5	TRBJ2-3	NA	NA	CASSPQGRGDTQYF	TGTGCCAGCAGCCCGCAAGGGCGGGGAGATACGCAGTATTTT
TRBV5-1	TRBJ2-7	TRBD1	NA	CASSPSTGEDEQYF	TGCGCCAGCAGCCCCTCGACAGGGGAGGACGAGCAGTACTTC
TRBV5-1	TRBJ1-2	TRBD1	few	CASSVGQANYGYTF	TGCGCCAGCAGCGTGGGACAGGCTAACTATGGCTACACCTTC
TRBV4-1	TRBJ1-3	NA	once	CASSQDHVGNTIYF	TGCGCCAGCAGCCAAGATCATGTTGGAAACACCATATATTTT
TRBV2	TRBJ2-2	NA	NA	CASNYAGSNTGELFF	TGTGCCAGCAATTATGCGGGCTCGAACACCGGGGAGCTGTTTTTT
TRBV6-5	TRBJ1-1	NA	NA	CASSYSRMNTEAFF	TGTGCCAGCAGTTACTCGAGGATGAACACTGAAGCTTTCTTT
TRBV29-1	TRBJ2-4	TRBD2	NA	CSVELAGVPAKNIQYF	TGCAGCGTTGAATTAGCGGGAGTGCCAGCCAAAAACATTCAGTACTTC
TRBV5-1	TRBJ2-1	TRBD1	NA	CASSLAGTGYNEQFF	TGCGCCAGCAGCCTCGCCGGGACAGGCTACAATGAGCAGTTCTTC
TRBV11-2	TRBJ2-5	NA	once	CASSLDGGMETQYF	TGTGCCAGCAGCTTAGATGGAGGGATGGAGACCCAGTACTTC
TRBV27	TRBJ1-5	NA	NA	CASSHRGYNQPQHF	TGTGCCAGCAGTCATCGAGGGTACAATCAGCCCCAGCATTTT
TRBV5-4	TRBJ2-1	NA	few	CASSLSSDGDEQFF	TGTGCCAGCAGCCTCTCTAGCGATGGTGATGAGCAGTTCTTC
TRBV5-1	TRBJ2-1	TRBD2	NA	CASSSRTSGGPYNEQFF	TGCGCCAGCAGCTCCCGGACTAGCGGGGGGCCTTACAATGAGCAGTTCTTC
TRBV10-3	TRBJ1-1	NA	NA	CAISLRGGTEAFF	TGTGCCATCAGCTTACGTGGAGGGACTGAAGCTTTCTTT
TRBV30	TRBJ1-4	NA	NA	CAWGTDSRHEKLFF	TGTGCCTGGGGTACGGACAGCCGACACGAAAAACTGTTTTTT
TRBV6-1	TRBJ2-1	TRBD2	NA	CASSELAGGGSEQFF	TGTGCCAGCAGTGAACTAGCGGGAGGGGGCAGTGAGCAGTTCTTC
TRBV12-3/TRBV12-4	TRBJ1-3	NA	NA	CASSLGTINTIYF	TGTGCCAGCAGTTTAGGTACAATTAACACCATATATTTT
TRBV5-8	TRBJ1-5	TRBD1	NA	CASSLRTGSLRYSNQPQHF	TGTGCCAGCAGCTTGCGGACAGGGTCGCTACGTTATAGCAATCAGCCCCAGCATTTT
TRBV4-1	TRBJ2-1	TRBD1	once	CASSYPGQANNEQFF	TGCGCCAGCAGCTACCCGGGACAGGCCAACAATGAGCAGTTCTTC
TRBV7-3	TRBJ1-1	NA	NA	CASSLQENTEAFF	TGTGCCAGCAGCTTACAGGAGAACACTGAAGCTTTCTTT
TRBV4-2	TRBJ2-3	TRBD2	NA	CASSQGSSGRNTQYF	TGTGCCAGCAGCCAAGGGTCTAGCGGGAGAAATACGCAGTATTTT
TRBV13	TRBJ1-1	NA	NA	CASSLTARDTEAFF	TGTGCCAGCAGTCTGACAGCACGAGACACTGAAGCTTTCTTT
TRBV7-3	TRBJ2-3	TRBD2	NA	CASSLGLAGNTDTQYF	TGTGCCAGCAGCCTCGGACTAGCGGGGAACACAGATACGCAGTATTTT
TRBV28	TRBJ1-1	NA	NA	CASRQEGTEAFF	TGTGCCAGCAGGCAGGAGGGCACTGAAGCTTTCTTT
TRBV7-9	TRBJ1-1	TRBD1	NA	CASSLGTGNTEAFF	TGTGCCAGCAGCTTAGGGACAGGGAACACTGAAGCTTTCTTT
TRBV2	TRBJ2-7	TRBD2	few	CATAGVDEQYF	TGTGCCACCGCGGGAGTTGACGAGCAGTACTTC
TRBV21-1	TRBJ1-1	NA	NA	CASPPGGGGTEAFF	TGTGCCAGCCCCCCGGGGGGGGGAGGCACTGAAGCTTTCTTT
TRBV29-1	TRBJ1-5	TRBD1	once	CSVGDRDQPQHF	TGCAGCGTTGGGGACAGAGATCAGCCCCAGCATTTT
TRBV7-2	TRBJ1-4	NA	NA	CASSLRGGNEKLFF	TGTGCCAGCAGCTTACGGGGGGGGAATGAAAAACTGTTTTTT
TRBV13	TRBJ2-3	TRBD1	NA	CASSRQGSTDTQYF	TGTGCCAGCAGCCGACAGGGGAGCACAGATACGCAGTATTTT